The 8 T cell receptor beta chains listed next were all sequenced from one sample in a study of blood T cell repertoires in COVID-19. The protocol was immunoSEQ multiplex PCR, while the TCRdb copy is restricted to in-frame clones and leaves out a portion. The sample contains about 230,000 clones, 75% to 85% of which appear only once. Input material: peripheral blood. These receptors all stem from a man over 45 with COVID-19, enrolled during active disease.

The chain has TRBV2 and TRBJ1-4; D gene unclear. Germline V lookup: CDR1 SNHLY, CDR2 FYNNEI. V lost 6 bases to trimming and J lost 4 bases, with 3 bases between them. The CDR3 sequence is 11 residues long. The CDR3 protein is CASRLNEKLFF. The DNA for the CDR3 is TGTGCCAGCAGACTTAATGAAAAACTGTTTTTT.

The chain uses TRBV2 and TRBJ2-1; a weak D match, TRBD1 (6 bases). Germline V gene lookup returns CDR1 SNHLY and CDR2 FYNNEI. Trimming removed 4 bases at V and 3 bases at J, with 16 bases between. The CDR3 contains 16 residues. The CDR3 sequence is CASSGSPGVGYNEQFF. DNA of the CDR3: TGTGCCAGCAGTGGGTCCCCAGGGGTGGGCTACAATGAGCAGTTCTTC.

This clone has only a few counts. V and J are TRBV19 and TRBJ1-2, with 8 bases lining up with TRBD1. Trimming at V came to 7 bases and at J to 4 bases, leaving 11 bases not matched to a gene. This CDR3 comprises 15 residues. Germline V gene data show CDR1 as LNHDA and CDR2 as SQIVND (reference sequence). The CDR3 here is CASTLTGDRFYGYTF. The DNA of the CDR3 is TGTGCCAGTACCTTGACAGGGGATAGATTCTATGGCTACACCTTC.

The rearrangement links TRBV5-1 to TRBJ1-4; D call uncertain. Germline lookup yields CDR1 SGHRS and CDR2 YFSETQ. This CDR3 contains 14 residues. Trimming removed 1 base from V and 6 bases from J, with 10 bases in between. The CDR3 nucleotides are TGCGCCAGCAGCTTGTCAGATGTTGATGAAAAACTGTTTTTT. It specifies CASSLSDVDEKLFF.

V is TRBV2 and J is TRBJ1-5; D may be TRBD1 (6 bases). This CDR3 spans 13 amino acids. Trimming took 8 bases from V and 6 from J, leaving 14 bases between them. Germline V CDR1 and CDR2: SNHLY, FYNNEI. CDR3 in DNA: TGTGCCAGCGCCTGGGAAGGGGGTCAGCCCCAGCATTTT. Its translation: CASAWEGGQPQHF.

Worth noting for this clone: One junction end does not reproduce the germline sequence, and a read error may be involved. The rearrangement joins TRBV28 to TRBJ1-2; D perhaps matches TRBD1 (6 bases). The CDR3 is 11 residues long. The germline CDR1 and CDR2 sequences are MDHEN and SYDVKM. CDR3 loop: CASSFQLGQSF. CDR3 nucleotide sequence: TGTGCCAGCAGTTTTCAACTTGGACAGAGCTTC.

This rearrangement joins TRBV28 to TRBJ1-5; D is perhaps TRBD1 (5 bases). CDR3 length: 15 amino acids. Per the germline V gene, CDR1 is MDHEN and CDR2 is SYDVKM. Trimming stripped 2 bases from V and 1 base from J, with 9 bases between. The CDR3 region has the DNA TGTGCCAGCAGTTTAAACCAGGGAAGCAATCAGCCCCAGCATTTT. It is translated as CASSLNQGSNQPQHF.

CDR3 in amino acids: CASSLERGRSEQFF. The CDR3 DNA reads as TGTGCCAGCAGTTTGGAAAGGGGGCGTAGTGAGCAGTTCTTC. V is TRBV27 and J is TRBJ2-1; 7 positions match TRBD1. This CDR3 is 14 amino acids long. The germline CDR1 and CDR2 sequences are MNHEY and SMNVEV (reference sequence). The junction had 8 bases not matched to a gene; V was cut back by 3 bases and J by 9 bases.